This entry lists 27 T cell receptor beta chains sequenced from one sample in a study of CD8+CD57+ T cells in acquired aplastic anemia. Sequenced patients had shown CD8+CD57+ cell expansion by flow cytometry. Genomic DNA, the template, was used for profiling of the TCR beta VDJ and CDR3. TCRdb fed the reads into MiXCR, producing one record per CDR3 protein. The data show 300,000 or so distinct CDR3 sequences, roughly 53% seen once. The sample consisted of sorted CD4+, CD8+, or CD8+CD57+ T cells (not recorded which) from PBMCs. The receptor source for this set is a human donor with aplastic anemia.

At least ten counts were recorded for this clonotype. This chain connects TRBV20-1 to TRBJ2-2; D is perhaps TRBD2 (5 bases). CDR1 and CDR2 from the germline V gene are DFQATT and SNEGSKA (reference sequence). Trimming took off 0 bases at V and 8 bases at J, with 13 bases between the two ends. There are 14 residues in the CDR3. CDR3 region: CSARDLYGNGELFF. The DNA for the CDR3 is TGCAGTGCTAGAGATCTTTACGGGAATGGGGAGCTGTTTTTT.

V usage is TRBV7-6 and J usage is TRBJ1-2, with 9 bases fitting TRBD1. Germline V gives CDR1 SGHVS, CDR2 FNYEAQ. This CDR3 contains 15 residues. Trimming at V came to 1 base and at J to 1 base, leaving 1 base not matched to a gene. The CDR3 bases are TGTGCCAGCAGCTTAGGGACAGGGGTTAACTATGGCTACACCTTC. It is translated as CASSLGTGVNYGYTF.

This chain connects TRBV12-3 or TRBV12-4 to TRBJ1-4; a weak D match, TRBD1 (5 bases). V was cut by 2 bases and J by 6 bases, with 13 bases left in between. CDR3 length: 15 amino acids. CDR3 region: CASSLIGGEDEKLFF. CDR3 DNA sequence: TGTGCCAGCAGTTTAATCGGGGGAGAGGATGAAAAACTGTTTTTT.

The rearrangement joins TRBV19 to TRBJ1-3; D is undetermined. CDR3 length: 13 residues. Germline CDR1 LNHDA, CDR2 SQIVND (reference sequence). Trimming shortened V by 1 base and J by 0 bases, and 1 base separated the two germline ends. CDR3 DNA: TGTGCCAGTAGTATAGGCTCTGGAAACACCATATATTTT. It specifies CASSIGSGNTIYF. Variable domain in full (rest from reference TRBV19 and TRBJ1-3): DGGITQSPKYLFRKEGQNVTLSCEQNLNHDAMYWYRQDPGQGLRLIYYSQIVNDFQKGDIAEGYSVSREKKESFPLTVTSAQKNPTAFYLCASSIGSGNTIYFGEGSWLTVV.

This clonotype has a count of ten or more. The genes are TRBV6-6 and TRBJ2-3; 15 bases match TRBD2. V shed 6 bases, J shed 4 bases, and the junction held 5 bases outside the gene matches. This CDR3 is 16 amino acids long. Germline loops: CDR1 MNHNY, CDR2 SVGAGI (reference sequence). The CDR3: CASRLGLAGGPDTQYF. Here the CDR3 DNA reads TGTGCCAGCAGGCTCGGACTAGCGGGAGGGCCAGATACGCAGTATTTT.

The chain joins TRBV2 to TRBJ1-3; the D is unclear. The V end was cut by 1 base, the J end by 4 bases, with 14 bases between. The germline V gene encodes CDR1 SNHLY and CDR2 FYNNEI. The CDR3 covers 16 residues. The CDR3 DNA sequence: TGTGCCAGCAGTGAAGGGCCCGAGTGGGGAGGAAACACCATATATTTT. Translated: CASSEGPEWGGNTIYF.

This sequence joins TRBV7-9 and TRBJ1-1, with TRBD1 as a possible D gene (5 bases). CDR1 is SEHNR, CDR2 FQNEAQ, per germline (reference sequence). The germline V and J ends were trimmed by 1 base and 0 bases, with 6 bases remaining between them. The CDR3 is 14 residues long. CDR3 nucleotides: TGTGCCAGCAGCTTAGACAGGATGAACACTGAAGCTTTCTTT. As protein: CASSLDRMNTEAFF.

The chain is built from TRBV2 and TRBJ1-5, with a weak D call TRBD1 (5 bases). V shed 4 bases and J shed 10 bases, with 17 bases lying between them. There are 14 residues in the CDR3. The germline CDR1 and CDR2 sequences are SNHLY and FYNNEI. The CDR3: CASSGGTRSHPQHF. In nucleotides, the CDR3 is TGTGCCAGCAGTGGAGGGACCAGGTCTCATCCCCAGCATTTT. Full variable domain (remainder filled in from reference TRBV2 and TRBJ1-5): EPEVTQTPSHQVTQMGQEVILRCVPISNHLYFYWYRQILGQKVEFLVSFYNNEISEKSEIFDDQFSVERPDGSNFTLKIRSTKLEDSAMYFCASSGGTRSHPQHFGDGTRLSIL.

The chain recombines TRBV29-1 with TRBJ1-4, with D possibly matching TRBD1 (5 bases). CDR1 is SQVTM and CDR2 is ANQGSEA in the germline V gene. Trimming removed 8 bases from V and 6 bases from J, with 16 bases in between. The CDR3 covers 13 residues. The CDR3 here is CSLPGTKDEKLFF. The CDR3 bases are TGCAGCCTTCCGGGGACGAAGGATGAAAAACTGTTTTTT.

This chain links TRBV15 with TRBJ1-6; a possible D gene is TRBD1 (5 bases). The CDR3 has 15 amino acids. V lost 4 bases to trimming and J lost 3 bases, with 10 bases between them. CDR1 and CDR2 from the germline V gene are LNHNV and YYDKDF (reference sequence). The CDR3 sequence: CATSKQTVYNSPLHF. The CDR3 DNA follows: TGTGCCACCAGCAAACAGACAGTCTATAATTCACCCCTCCACTTT.

The chain carries TRBV7-2 and TRBJ2-7, with 10 bases identical to TRBD2. The end of the DNA is better explained by TRBJ2-5, so the J call may be wrong. Germline CDR1 and CDR2: SGHTA and FQGNSA. The CDR3 contains 17 residues. The DNA of the CDR3 is TGTGCCAGCAGCCCGGGACTAGCGCGTACCGGGGTGGAGACCCAGTACTTC. Translation gives CASSPGLARTGVETQYF.

In its sample, this clonotype was seen a few times. The gene calls are TRBV2 and TRBJ1-5; possibly TRBD1 for D (5 bases). The length of the CDR3 is 13 residues. Trimming stripped 5 bases from V and 6 bases from J, with 11 bases between. Germline lookup yields CDR1 SNHLY and CDR2 FYNNEI. CDR3 region: CASSLDSSQPQHF. CDR3 bases: TGTGCCAGCAGTCTTGACAGTAGTCAGCCCCAGCATTTT.

This clonotype was observed at least ten times. This chain joins TRBV12-3 or TRBV12-4 and TRBJ1-6, with D perhaps matching TRBD1 (5 bases). The CDR3 consists of 15 residues. V was shortened by 6 bases and J by 5 bases, with 14 bases between the two germline ends. The CDR3 protein is CASRWGGIDNSPLHF. In DNA form, the CDR3 reads TGTGCCAGCAGATGGGGGGGTATAGATAATTCACCCCTCCACTTT.

V usage is TRBV19 and J usage is TRBJ2-7, with D perhaps TRBD2 (6 bases). Germline V gene lookup returns CDR1 LNHDA and CDR2 SQIVND (reference sequence). V dropped 3 bases and J dropped 3 bases, with 15 bases sitting between them. This CDR3 comprises 15 residues. In nucleotides, the CDR3 is TGTGCCAGTAGTATGGGGGTCAGGACTAACTACGAGCAGTACTTC. It encodes CASSMGVRTNYEQYF.

J is TRBJ2-2 and V is TRBV5-1; D gene ambiguous. Germline CDR1 SGHRS, CDR2 YFSETQ. The CDR3 runs 19 residues. Trimming stripped 3 bases from V and 2 bases from J, with 23 bases between. The DNA of the CDR3 is TGCGCCAGCAGCTACAGATACGTATCCACCATGCCCAACACCGGGGAGCTGTTTTTT. It specifies CASSYRYVSTMPNTGELFF.

In regard to this clonotype: In this CDR3 the conserved last residue, phenylalanine or tryptophan, is missing, so a read error is likely. The gene calls are TRBV7-9 and TRBJ2-2; the match to TRBD2 covers 10 bases. Germline CDR1 reads SEHNR; CDR2 reads FQNEAQ (reference sequence). This CDR3 is 13 amino acids long. CDR3 protein: CAGSGGYTEELFS. DNA for the CDR3: TGTGCCGGTAGCGGGGGGTACACCGAGGAGCTGTTTTCT.

The J gene is TRBJ2-1, the V gene TRBV7-2; 8 positions match TRBD1. The CDR3 length is 15 residues. Unmatched junction bases numbered 11, after V lost 7 bases and J lost 6 bases. Germline CDR1 SGHTA, CDR2 FQGNSA. In nucleotides, the CDR3 is TGTGCCAGCACCCTCGACAGGGGCCGTGCCAATGAGCAGTTCTTC. Translating gives CASTLDRGRANEQFF.

The rearrangement uses TRBV5-1 and TRBJ2-3, with 7 bases identical to TRBD1. V lost 2 bases to trimming and J lost 1 base; unmatched junction nucleotides: 4. The CDR3 totals 15 residues. Looked up from germline, CDR1 is SGHRS and CDR2 is YFSETQ. For the CDR3, the DNA is TGCGCCAGCAGCTTTACAGGGGACCGCACAGATACGCAGTATTTT. It is translated as CASSFTGDRTDTQYF.

This clonotype was observed at least ten times. The V call is TRBV20-1, the J call TRBJ1-5; D remains unclear. Germline values: CDR1 DFQATT, CDR2 SNEGSKA (reference sequence). CDR3 length: 12 amino acids. V gave up 4 bases and J gave up 2 bases, with 6 bases separating them. The CDR3 bases are TGCAGTGCTATCGGAGGCAATCAGCCCCAGCATTTT. It yields the protein CSAIGGNQPQHF.

The chain carries TRBV5-5 and TRBJ2-2; 7 bases map to TRBD2. Germline CDR1 reads SGHKS; CDR2 reads YYEKEE (reference sequence). The CDR3 is 15 residues long. V lost 5 bases, J lost 5 bases, and 9 bases stayed unmatched. This CDR3 is CASSFKGRETGELFF. CDR3 nucleotides: TGTGCCAGCAGTTTTAAAGGGAGGGAAACCGGGGAGCTGTTTTTT. The full variable domain, with the rest looked up from reference TRBV5-5 and TRBJ2-2, is DAGVTQSPTHLIKTRGQQVTLRCSPISGHKSVSWYQQVLGQGPQFIFQYYEKEERGRGNFPDRFSARQFPNYSSELNVNALLLGDSALYLCASSFKGRETGELFFGEGSRLTVL.

The chain carries TRBV29-1 and TRBJ2-7; perhaps TRBD1 as D (5 bases). Between the trimmed V and J ends, which lost 6 bases and 6 bases, there was a span of 9 bases. In germline, CDR1 is SQVTM, CDR2 ANQGSEA. The CDR3 has 10 amino acids. CDR3 sequence: CSVTTVEQYF. CDR3 nucleotides: TGCAGCGTAACGACAGTCGAGCAGTACTTC.

This clonotype was counted a few times. This sequence joins TRBV24-1 and TRBJ2-7; TRBD1 or TRBD2 may be the D gene (6 bases each). The CDR3 length is 15 residues. The germline CDR1 and CDR2 sequences are KGHDR and SFDVKD. V was clipped by 3 bases and J by 2 bases, with 13 bases between them. CDR3 amino acids: CATSDRGERPYEQYF. The CDR3 DNA is TGTGCCACCAGTGATAGGGGGGAACGACCCTACGAGCAGTACTTC.

Comments on this clonotype: This likely comes from a read error, as the CDR3 has no conserved phenylalanine or tryptophan at its end. Because the CDR3's place on the DNA is in doubt, the DNA is left out and the CDR3 is given as listed by TCRdb. The V gene is TRBV2, the J gene TRBJ2-7; TRBD1, the table's D call, lacks a check against the DNA. The germline gives CDR1 SNHLY, CDR2 FYNNEI. The CDR3 spans 13 amino acids, including both terminal residues. The CDR3 spells CASSAAPGDPWGI.

The V gene is TRBV19, the J gene TRBJ2-3; TRBD1 agrees at 7 bases. Germline V lookup: CDR1 LNHDA, CDR2 SQIVND (reference sequence). This CDR3 spans 13 amino acids. Trimming at V came to 6 bases and at J to 4 bases, leaving 4 bases not matched to a gene. The CDR3 here is CASRPQGPDTQYF. CDR3 nucleotide sequence: TGTGCCAGTAGGCCACAGGGGCCAGATACGCAGTATTTT.

This chain links TRBV7-2 with TRBJ1-2, with a tentative D call TRBD1 (5 bases). The germline V gene has CDR1 SGHTA and CDR2 FQGNSA. This CDR3 is built from 15 residues. V lost 5 bases and J lost 0, with 13 bases in between. CDR3 coding DNA: TGTGCCAGCAGCCCTTCCCGACAGACTAACTATGGCTACACCTTC. It encodes CASSPSRQTNYGYTF.

Written as DNA, the CDR3 is TGTGCCAGCAGCCCGGGACAGCCAACTAATGAAAAACTGTTTTTT. Translation gives CASSPGQPTNEKLFF. The V gene is TRBV7-9, the J gene TRBJ1-4; TRBD1 matches 7 bases. Trimming took 5 bases from V and 0 from J; bases not matched to a gene: 3. The CDR3 runs to 15 residues. From germline, CDR1 is SEHNR and CDR2 FQNEAQ (reference sequence).

This clonotype was seen just once. This chain links TRBV20-1 with TRBJ2-7, with a weak D call TRBD2 (6 bases). The V end lost 3 bases, the J end lost 4 bases, and 19 bases lay between the germline ends. Per the germline V gene, CDR1 is DFQATT and CDR2 is SNEGSKA (reference sequence). The CDR3 contains 15 residues. CDR3 in DNA: TGCAGTGCTAGCTCAAGAGCGGAGCGGGCTTACGAGCAGTACTTC. Its protein is CSASSRAERAYEQYF.